Following are 23 T cell receptor beta chains from one sample sequenced in a study of graft-versus-host responses after intestinal transplantation. Here immunoSEQ multiplex PCR was the method, and the copy in TCRdb shows in-frame clones only, minus some. The repertoire holds some 10,000 clones, with 92% as singletons. The starting material was PBMCs, obtained 65 to 70 days after transplant. The receptor source for this set is a human patient who received an intestinal transplant, so some T cells may come from the graft donor.

The genes are TRBV6-5 and TRBJ2-7, with TRBD2 matching over 9 bases. Trimming took 0 bases from V and 0 from J; bases not matched to a gene: 0. The germline CDR1 and CDR2 sequences are MNHEY and SVGAGI. There are 15 residues in the CDR3. DNA of the CDR3: TGTGCCAGCAGTTACTCGACTAGCGGCTCCTACGAGCAGTACTTC. Amino acids: CASSYSTSGSYEQYF.

This chain connects TRBV19 to TRBJ2-3; 8 bases line up with TRBD1. The V gene end was trimmed by 3 bases and the J gene end by 6 bases; junction bases not matched to a gene: 8. Per the germline V gene, CDR1 is LNHDA and CDR2 is SQIVND (reference sequence). The CDR3 is 15 amino acids. The CDR3 nucleotides are TGTGCCAGTAGTATGTGGCAGGGGGCGCCTGATACGCAGTATTTT. Translation gives CASSMWQGAPDTQYF.

The rearrangement uses TRBV6-1 and TRBJ2-7; D call uncertain. Germline V gene sequence: CDR1 MNHNS, CDR2 SASEGT. The CDR3 contains 11 residues. Trimming pared 3 bases from V and 5 bases from J, leaving 5 bases between. CDR3 residues: CASSDLNEQYF. The CDR3 bases are TGTGCCAGCAGTGATTTAAACGAGCAGTACTTC.

The V and J genes are TRBV4-1 and TRBJ2-1; perhaps TRBD1 as D (6 bases). The CDR3 has 13 amino acids. Germline CDR1 and CDR2: MGHRA and YSYEKL. The V end lost 2 bases, the J end lost 4 bases, and 6 bases lay between the germline ends. The CDR3 spells CASSQRGYNEQFF. In DNA, the CDR3 is TGCGCCAGCAGCCAAAGGGGGTACAATGAGCAGTTCTTC.

The chain joins TRBV2 to TRBJ1-3; D is unresolved. The CDR3 length is 15 residues. V was pared by 4 bases and J by 0 bases, with 10 bases between. Per germline, CDR1 SNHLY and CDR2 FYNNEI. This CDR3 is CASSAEASSGNTIYF. In nucleotides, the CDR3 is TGTGCCAGCAGTGCAGAGGCCAGCTCTGGAAACACCATATATTTT.

The chain combines TRBV28 with TRBJ2-5, with 9 nucleotides matching TRBD1. V lost 7 bases and J lost 4; bases outside the gene matches: 4. Looked up from germline, CDR1 is MDHEN and CDR2 is SYDVKM. The CDR3 runs 13 residues. The CDR3 protein is CASTLGQGETQYF. CDR3 DNA sequence: TGTGCCAGCACCCTGGGACAGGGAGAGACCCAGTACTTC.

The genes are TRBV11-2 and TRBJ2-7, with no clear D. The CDR3 is 11 residues long. V gave up 4 bases and J gave up 5 bases, with 6 bases separating them. Germline V gene data show CDR1 as SGHAT and CDR2 as FQNNGV. The CDR3 sequence is CASSSGNEQYF. The CDR3 nucleotides are TGTGCCAGCAGCTCCGGCAACGAGCAGTACTTC.

CDR3 DNA: TGTGCCAGCAGCTTATATGGACAGGGTGGGACCGGGGAGCTGTTTTTT. Amino acid sequence: CASSLYGQGGTGELFF. The chain combines TRBV7-2 with TRBJ2-2; 8 bases match TRBD1. The germline V gene encodes CDR1 SGHTA and CDR2 FQGNSA. V was pared by 2 bases and J by 5 bases, with 7 bases of the junction left unmatched. There are 16 residues in the CDR3.

The V gene is TRBV9, the J gene TRBJ2-3; 7 bases are shared with TRBD2. CDR3 size: 15 residues. Germline CDR1 SGDLS, CDR2 YYNGEE. J lost 2 bases, V lost 4 bases, and 7 bases had no gene match. The CDR3 bases are TGTGCCAGCAGCCCACGGGACTACCTCACAGATACGCAGTATTTT. This translates into CASSPRDYLTDTQYF.

This sequence joins TRBV29-1 and TRBJ2-1; 15 positions agree with TRBD2. The germline V gene encodes CDR1 SQVTM and CDR2 ANQGSEA. This CDR3 region has 16 residues. V dropped 6 bases and J dropped 5; count of bases not matched to a gene: 8. This CDR3 is CSVWTSGRARNNEQFF. The DNA of the CDR3 is TGCAGCGTATGGACTAGCGGGAGGGCCCGGAACAATGAGCAGTTCTTC.

The chain combines TRBV4-1 with TRBJ1-4, with D perhaps TRBD1 (5 bases). CDR3 length: 16 amino acids. V lost 1 base to trimming and J lost 4 bases, with 13 bases between them. In germline, CDR1 is MGHRA, CDR2 YSYEKL. Here the CDR3 reads CASSQGTGGSNEKLFF. Written as DNA, the CDR3 is TGCGCCAGCAGCCAAGGAACGGGGGGGAGTAATGAAAAACTGTTTTTT.

The V and J genes are TRBV12-5 and TRBJ1-6; D not certain. The ends were cut back, 2 bases at V and 7 bases at J, with 21 bases in the middle. There are 18 residues in the CDR3. CDR1 and CDR2 from the germline V gene are LGHNT and FRNRAP. The CDR3 DNA sequence: TGTGCTAGTGGTTTGTCCCCTGGGCCTTTTAAGAGGAATTCACCCCTCCACTTT. Protein: CASGLSPGPFKRNSPLHF.

The V call is TRBV27, the J call TRBJ1-2; tentative D call: TRBD1 (5 bases). Germline V gene data show CDR1 as MNHEY and CDR2 as SMNVEV (reference sequence). V dropped 8 bases and J dropped 2 bases, with 18 bases sitting between them. This CDR3 contains 15 residues. The DNA for the CDR3 is TGTGCCAGCGCTGCCGGGGGTGGGGAGAACTATGGCTACACCTTC. Translation: CASAAGGGENYGYTF.

The J gene is TRBJ2-2, the V gene TRBV27; D is perhaps TRBD1 or TRBD2 (5 bases each). CDR1 MNHEY and CDR2 SMNVEV come from the germline V gene (reference sequence). Trimming stripped 6 bases from V and 0 bases from J, with 8 bases between. The CDR3 runs to 14 residues. CDR3 DNA sequence: TGTGCCAGCAGCCAGGGAGCGAACACCGGGGAGCTGTTTTTT. It specifies CASSQGANTGELFF.

This clone was detected once. V usage is TRBV29-1 and J usage is TRBJ2-5, with 9 positions matching TRBD2. The J call is uncertain, as TRBJ2-7 better fits the DNA end. The CDR3 sequence is 16 residues long. Germline values: CDR1 SQVTM, CDR2 ANQGSEA. The DNA for the CDR3 is TGCAGCGTTGTGGGGGGTCCGACTAGCGGAGCCTACGAGCAGTACTTC. It encodes CSVVGGPTSGAYEQYF.

The chain couples TRBV12-5 to TRBJ2-4; D perhaps matches TRBD1 (6 bases). This CDR3 contains 21 residues. Germline CDR1 and CDR2: LGHNT and FRNRAP. With 5 bases removed from V and 6 bases from J, the gap between germline ends came to 35 bases. The CDR3 bases are TGTGCTAGTGGTCCCGACGAGGGGGAGCCTTCGCCGACATACTCCGGAAACATTCAGTACTTC. Encoded protein: CASGPDEGEPSPTYSGNIQYF.

CDR3 coding DNA: TGTGCCAGCAGTAATACTCAGGGGAACACTGAAGCTTTCTTT. Its translation is CASSNTQGNTEAFF. The chain joins TRBV6-5 to TRBJ1-1; D is perhaps TRBD1 (5 bases). CDR1 MNHEY and CDR2 SVGAGI come from the germline V gene. V lost 5 bases and J 1 base, leaving 11 bases between the germline ends. The CDR3 is made up of 14 amino acids.

The V and J genes are TRBV19 and TRBJ2-7, with D perhaps TRBD1 (6 bases). Trimming shortened V by 0 bases and J by 3 bases, and 12 bases separated the two germline ends. CDR3 length: 15 residues. From germline, CDR1 is LNHDA and CDR2 SQIVND (reference sequence). DNA for the CDR3: TGTGCCAGTAGTATAGATCGACAGGAGCGCTACGAGCAGTACTTC. This codes for CASSIDRQERYEQYF.

The chain couples TRBV13 to TRBJ2-5; D is ambiguous. V was trimmed by 0 bases and J by 3 bases, leaving 5 bases between them. Per the germline V gene, CDR1 is PRHDT and CDR2 is FYEKMQ (reference sequence). The CDR3 has 13 residues. The CDR3 DNA reads as TGTGCCAGCAGCTTAGGGTCCGAAGAGACCCAGTACTTC. It translates to CASSLGSEETQYF.

V and J are TRBV5-6 and TRBJ1-2; TRBD1 might be the D (6 bases). V gave up 3 bases and J gave up 7 bases, with 16 bases separating them. Per germline, CDR1 SGHDT and CDR2 YYEEEE. There are 14 residues in the CDR3. CDR3: CASSYGTGSTGYTF. The CDR3 DNA reads TGTGCCAGCAGCTACGGAACAGGGTCGACTGGCTACACCTTC.

The chain has TRBV7-7 and TRBJ2-7, with 7 nucleotides matching TRBD1. The trim removed 1 base at V and 3 bases at J, leaving 6 bases unmatched. The CDR3 loop spans 15 amino acids. CDR1 is SSHAT and CDR2 is FNYEAQ in the germline V gene (reference sequence). The CDR3 coding sequence is TGTGCCAGCAGCTTAGGACAGGGTCCCGACTACGAGCAGTACTTC. It translates to CASSLGQGPDYEQYF.

CDR3 sequence (DNA): TGTGCCAGCAGCCCCCCAGTTATATTAGCTGAATCCTACGAGCAGTACTTC. Residues: CASSPPVILAESYEQYF. This chain connects TRBV14 to TRBJ2-7; D is uncertain. V was trimmed by 4 bases and J by 1 base, leaving 20 bases between them. The CDR3 is 17 amino acids. Germline CDR1 and CDR2: SGHDN and FVKESK.

The chain's CDR3 is CASSLGWVSVGRYGYTF. CDR3 DNA sequence: TGTGCCAGCAGCTTAGGGTGGGTTAGTGTGGGACGCTATGGCTACACCTTC. The rearrangement joins TRBV7-9 to TRBJ1-2; D is perhaps TRBD1 (5 bases). The CDR3 consists of 17 residues. Germline CDR1 reads SEHNR; CDR2 reads FQNEAQ (reference sequence). Trimming stripped 1 base from V and 4 bases from J, with 19 bases between.